Presented here are 9 T cell receptor beta chains from one specimen sequenced in a study of cytomegalovirus exposure and HLA in healthy donors. Here immunoSEQ multiplex PCR was the method, and the copy in TCRdb shows in-frame clones only, minus some. In the table there are 60,000 to 70,000 clones, around 92% of which are singletons. Sequenced: PBMCs. These receptors were collected from a man aged 18 to 29 in good health and CMV-seropositive.

CDR3 amino acids: CASKPGQGPGYGYTF. Written as DNA, the CDR3 is TGTGCCAGTAAACCGGGACAGGGACCAGGATATGGCTACACCTTC. The rearrangement links TRBV19 to TRBJ1-2; 9 nucleotides align to TRBD1. V lost 7 bases and J lost 5; bases outside the gene matches: 11. The CDR3 runs to 15 residues. Germline V gene sequence: CDR1 LNHDA, CDR2 SQIVND (reference sequence).

The chain is built from TRBV6-1 and TRBJ2-7; weak D call: TRBD1 (5 bases). The CDR3 is 15 amino acids. Trimming took off 3 bases at V and 3 bases at J, with 15 bases between the two ends. Per germline, CDR1 MNHNS and CDR2 SASEGT. The CDR3 region is CASSEGQQIYYEQYF. The DNA for the CDR3 is TGTGCCAGCAGTGAGGGGCAACAGATCTACTACGAGCAGTACTTC.

This clone was found once. The rearrangement joins TRBV5-5 to TRBJ1-4; 11 nucleotides match TRBD1. The CDR3 runs to 15 residues. CDR1 SGHKS and CDR2 YYEKEE come from the germline V gene (reference sequence). The V gene end was trimmed by 4 bases and the J gene end by 7 bases; junction bases not matched to a gene: 6. CDR3 nucleotides: TGTGCCAGCAGCCCCGGGACAGGGGGTAGTGAAAAACTGTTTTTT. Protein product: CASSPGTGGSEKLFF.

This rearrangement joins TRBV4-1 to TRBJ2-3; 11 positions agree with TRBD2. Germline lookup yields CDR1 MGHRA and CDR2 YSYEKL. This CDR3 contains 17 residues. V dropped 0 bases and J dropped 5; count of bases not matched to a gene: 7. The CDR3: CASSQEVRLAGGDTQYF. The CDR3 bases are TGCGCCAGCAGCCAAGAAGTCCGGCTAGCGGGGGGAGATACGCAGTATTTT.

This clone was counted a single time. The V call is TRBV5-1, the J call TRBJ2-2, with TRBD1 matching over 7 bases. After removal of 0 bases from V and 4 bases from J, the junction contained 6 bases not matched to a gene. CDR3 length: 16 amino acids. Germline CDR1 reads SGHRS; CDR2 reads YFSETQ. Here the CDR3 DNA reads TGCGCCAGCAGCTTGGAAGGGGGCCGGAGCACCGGGGAGCTGTTTTTT. Translating gives CASSLEGGRSTGELFF.

This chain uses TRBV29-1 with TRBJ1-2; D is unresolved. V dropped 4 bases and J dropped 3 bases, with 18 bases sitting between them. There are 15 residues in the CDR3. CDR1 SQVTM and CDR2 ANQGSEA come from the germline V gene. For the CDR3, the DNA is TGCAGCGTTGCCGACCTTAAGACACTTTACTATGGCTACACCTTC. This codes for CSVADLKTLYYGYTF.

This clone showed up just once. The V gene is TRBV25-1, the J gene TRBJ1-2; TRBD1 matches 7 bases. The CDR3 runs to 14 residues. Trimming cost V 2 bases and J 7 bases; bases outside gene matches: 7. Looked up from germline, CDR1 is MGHDK and CDR2 is SYGVNS. CDR3 coding DNA: TGTGCCAGCAGTGAACCCGGACAGGATGGTGGCTACACCTTC. Its translation is CASSEPGQDGGYTF.

This clone has just one count. The V gene is TRBV6-1, the J gene TRBJ1-1; tentatively, D is TRBD1 (6 bases). The V end lost 3 bases, the J end lost 8 bases, and 13 bases lay between the germline ends. The CDR3 covers 13 residues. Germline lookup yields CDR1 MNHNS and CDR2 SASEGT. CDR3 residues: CASSETNRGEAFF. The CDR3 DNA reads TGTGCCAGCAGTGAGACAAATAGGGGGGAAGCTTTCTTT.

The genes are TRBV28 and TRBJ2-1; D ambiguous. Germline CDR1 and CDR2: MDHEN and SYDVKM. The CDR3 sequence is 16 residues long. Deletions cut 3 bases from V and 6 bases from J, with 18 bases between. The CDR3 DNA reads TGTGCCAGCAGTTTCGAAGGCCTGGCGGTGGGCAATGAGCAGTTCTTC. Translating gives CASSFEGLAVGNEQFF.